This T cell receptor beta chain was captured in a study of blood T cells in healthy people across ages. Next came a second PCR, run for about 7 to 12 cycles, which used a sample-barcoded 5' primer along with a J-beta primer mix. TCRdb fed the 5' RACE reads into MiXCR, producing one record per CDR3 protein. Found here are about a million distinct CDR3 sequences, 51% of them singletons; the top ten hold around a fifth. Study results and limitations: PBMCs were not sorted, which prevented a conclusive comparison of naive versus antigen-experienced cells.

The length of the CDR3 is 14 residues. V dropped 2 bases and J dropped 5 bases, with 12 bases sitting between them. As to this clonotype: What it binds is unknown.

The sample consisted of blood. The J gene is TRBJ1-2, the V gene TRBV12-3 or TRBV12-4; D is undetermined. This clonotype originated in a woman in her sixties or seventies in good health. The CDR3 spells CASSLFYTSYGYTF. Written as DNA, the CDR3 is TGTGCCAGCAGTTTATTTTACACCTCTTATGGCTACACCTTC.